Following are 10 T cell receptor beta chains from one sample sequenced in a study of T cell responses to AZD1222 COVID-19 vaccine. The protocol was immunoSEQ multiplex PCR, while the TCRdb copy is restricted to in-frame clones and leaves out a portion. The table shows approximately 100,000 clones, with about 91% occurring only once. The sample in question was peripheral blood, obtained on day 0 of AZD1222 vaccination. The receptors shown here come from an adult in good health.

The chain carries TRBV24-1 and TRBJ1-5; D not certain. The germline V gene encodes CDR1 KGHDR and CDR2 SFDVKD. Between the trimmed V and J ends, which lost 3 bases and 5 bases, there was a span of 10 bases. The CDR3 has 14 amino acids. The DNA for the CDR3 is TGTGCCACCAGTGATCCAACAGCAGATCAGCCCCAGCATTTT. Amino acid sequence: CATSDPTADQPQHF.

This clone has more than one count but fewer than ten. The CDR3 reads CASSEALNEQYF. The CDR3 nucleotides are TGTGCCAGCAGTGAAGCGCTCAACGAGCAGTACTTC. This chain connects TRBV6-1 to TRBJ2-7; D is unclear. This CDR3 is 12 amino acids long. Per germline, CDR1 MNHNS and CDR2 SASEGT. Trimming left V 0 bases short and J 5 bases short, with 5 bases between.

The chain links TRBV7-3 to TRBJ1-1; 8 nucleotides align to TRBD1. Germline trimming cut 4 bases from V and 3 bases from J; bases unmatched to any gene: 4. The CDR3 consists of 14 residues. The germline V gene has CDR1 SGHTA and CDR2 FQGTGA. CDR3 nucleotide sequence: TGTGCCAGCAGCTCGACAGGGGCAGACACTGAAGCTTTCTTT. It codes for CASSSTGADTEAFF.

The genes are TRBV21-1 and TRBJ1-3. TRBV21-1 constitutes a pseudogene. The CDR3 sequence is 18 residues long. Here the CDR3 reads CASSKRYAVSYSGNTIYF. The CDR3 nucleotides read TGTGCCAGCAGCAAACGGTATGCAGTTTCATACTCTGGAAACACCATATATTTT.

V usage is TRBV4-3 and J usage is TRBJ2-1; tentative D call: TRBD2 (6 bases). V was pared by 5 bases and J by 3 bases, with 14 bases between. The CDR3 loop spans 15 amino acids. Germline CDR1 LGHNA, CDR2 YSLEER. The CDR3 reads CASSKGGGDYNEQFF. The CDR3 DNA is TGCGCCAGCAGCAAGGGCGGAGGGGACTACAATGAGCAGTTCTTC.

This chain joins TRBV5-1 and TRBJ1-3, with TRBD1 as a possible D gene (6 bases). V was pared by 5 bases and J by 5 bases, with 17 bases between. Germline values: CDR1 SGHRS, CDR2 YFSETQ. The CDR3 has 15 residues. CDR3 DNA sequence: TGCGCCAGCAGAGATCCGGAAGGGGGGAGAAACACCATATATTTT. Protein sequence: CASRDPEGGRNTIYF.

V usage is TRBV5-5 and J usage is TRBJ2-1; weak D call: TRBD2 (6 bases). The CDR3 extends over 13 amino acids. The ends were cut back, 4 bases at V and 8 bases at J, with 13 bases in the middle. Germline lookup yields CDR1 SGHKS and CDR2 YYEKEE (reference sequence). The CDR3 region is CASSPPGVHEQFF. The CDR3, as DNA: TGTGCCAGCAGCCCCCCGGGGGTCCATGAGCAGTTCTTC. Variable domain in full (rest from reference TRBV5-5 and TRBJ2-1): DAGVTQSPTHLIKTRGQQVTLRCSPISGHKSVSWYQQVLGQGPQFIFQYYEKEERGRGNFPDRFSARQFPNYSSELNVNALLLGDSALYLCASSPPGVHEQFFGPGTRLTVL.

V usage is TRBV7-9 and J usage is TRBJ2-7; D remains ambiguous. The CDR3 consists of 12 residues. Trimming pared 2 bases from V and 5 bases from J, leaving 7 bases between. The germline gives CDR1 SEHNR, CDR2 FQNEAQ (reference sequence). The CDR3 nucleotides are TGTGCCAGCAGCTTATTGGCGGACGAGCAGTACTTC. As protein: CASSLLADEQYF.

This clone was picked up a small number of times. The V gene is TRBV6-2 or TRBV6-3, the J gene TRBJ1-3, with D unclear. Trimming removed 2 bases at V and 0 bases at J, with 8 bases between. This CDR3 spans 15 amino acids. Germline CDR1 and CDR2: MNHEY and SVGEGT. The CDR3 nucleotides are TGTGCCAGCAGTTACGGACTAAACTCTGGAAACACCATATATTTT. Amino acids: CASSYGLNSGNTIYF.

V gene TRBV30 combines with J gene TRBJ1-3; D gene ambiguous. Germline-derived CDR1 and CDR2 are GTSNPN and SVGIG (reference sequence). The V end lost 5 bases, the J end lost 4 bases, and 6 bases lay between the germline ends. There are 11 residues in the CDR3. CDR3 DNA sequence: TGTGCCTGGTCTTCCGGAAACACCATATATTTT. It codes for CAWSSGNTIYF.